This T cell receptor beta chain was retrieved from a study of T-cell reconstitution after alpha-beta-depleted transplantation in children. Preparation of the TCRbeta library involved a method that used unique molecular identifiers. From the PCR reads, TCRdb called clonotypes with MiXCR, one entry per CDR3 protein. The data contain 400,000 to 450,000 distinct CDR3 sequences, about 40% of them singletons. This clonotype was detected ten times or more. Its antigen is as yet unknown. Findings of the study overall: At the one-year point after transplant, T-cell counts and TCRbeta diversity were found to come mostly from T cells that had been newly produced.

Trimming removed 5 bases at V and 2 bases at J, with 7 bases between. Germline CDR1 is SGHTA and CDR2 is FQGNSA. The CDR3 is made up of 12 amino acids. The rearrangement links TRBV7-2 to TRBJ2-7; D is unclear. The sequence derives from a girl aged 2 to 9 with aplastic anemia, due to receive a stem cell transplant. The sequenced sample was PBMCs, obtained before TCRalphabeta/CD19-depleted stem cell transplant. The CDR3 is CASSRSPYEQYF. The CDR3 DNA is TGTGCCAGCAGCCGAAGTCCCTACGAGCAGTACTTC.